The rows below give T cell receptor beta chains drawn from one sample of a study of cytomegalovirus exposure and HLA in healthy donors. Sequencing used immunoSEQ multiplex PCR; TCRdb keeps in-frame clones, though not all of them. The sample lists approximately 210,000 clones; 70% to 90% were seen once. Sequenced: PBMCs. The receptors originated from a woman under 30 in good health and CMV-seronegative. Both conserved end residues are part of each CDR3. The D gene is left open where the match is weak. A row's size may be missing; if present it is once, few, many or a size class.

CDR3	DNA	V	size	J	D
CASSRLLAGGPRGYEQYF	TGTGCCAGCAGTCGTCTTCTAGCGGGAGGGCCTAGGGGCTACGAGCAGTACTTC	TRBV27	-	TRBJ2-7	TRBD2
CASSSRDRAAFF	TGTGCCAGCAGTAGCCGGGACAGGGCGGCTTTCTTT	TRBV27	-	TRBJ1-1	TRBD1
CSVVGGGAIFTEAFF	TGCAGCGTTGTGGGCGGAGGCGCGATCTTCACTGAAGCTTTCTTT	TRBV29-1	-	TRBJ1-1	-
CASSELVANYGYTF	TGTGCCAGCAGTGAACTGGTAGCTAACTATGGCTACACCTTC	TRBV2	-	TRBJ1-2	-
CASSQVDKHYSNQPQHF	TGCGCCAGCAGCCAAGTGGACAAGCATTATAGCAATCAGCCCCAGCATTTT	TRBV4-1	-	TRBJ1-5	-
CASSVGGGSAEAFF	TGTGCCAGCAGCGTAGGCGGGGGGTCCGCTGAAGCTTTCTTT	TRBV9	few	TRBJ1-1	-
CASSESGDGNQPQHF	TGTGCCAGCAGTGAATCCGGGGATGGCAATCAGCCCCAGCATTTT	TRBV25-1	-	TRBJ1-5	-
CATSRALAGHTGELFF	TGTGCCACCAGCAGGGCCTTAGCGGGACACACCGGGGAGCTGTTTTTT	TRBV15	-	TRBJ2-2	TRBD2
CASSLLGGAQGNEQFF	TGTGCCAGCAGTTTATTGGGGGGGGCGCAGGGCAATGAGCAGTTCTTC	TRBV27	-	TRBJ2-1	-
CASSPSVGSSEAAQYF	TGTGCCAGCAGCCCCTCTGTGGGCTCCTCGGAGGCCGCGCAGTATTTT	TRBV4-2	-	TRBJ2-3	-
CASTRQGGSGELFF	TGTGCCAGCACCCGACAGGGAGGATCCGGGGAGCTGTTTTTT	TRBV2	-	TRBJ2-2	-
CASSHLLADNEQFF	TGTGCCAGCAGCCATCTGCTAGCGGACAATGAGCAGTTCTTC	TRBV14	few	TRBJ2-1	TRBD2
CASSQVPRGGQNYGYTF	TGCGCCAGCAGCCAAGTCCCCCGGGGGGGACAGAACTATGGCTACACCTTC	TRBV4-1	-	TRBJ1-2	TRBD1
CASSQDLQATNEKLFF	TGTGCCAGCAGCCAAGATCTCCAGGCAACTAATGAAAAACTGTTTTTT	TRBV4-2	-	TRBJ1-4	-
CASSLEPYNEQFF	TGTGCCAGCAGCTTGGAGCCTTACAATGAGCAGTTCTTC	TRBV11-3	-	TRBJ2-1	-
CASRRLAGDGYNEQFF	TGTGCCAGCAGACGACTAGCGGGCGACGGCTACAATGAGCAGTTCTTC	TRBV6-6	-	TRBJ2-1	TRBD2
CASTTAGPYGYTF	TGTGCCAGCACCACCGCGGGACCCTATGGCTACACCTTC	TRBV5-4	-	TRBJ1-2	-
CASGLTTNEKLFF	TGTGCCAGCGGACTTACAACTAATGAAAAACTGTTTTTT	TRBV6-5	-	TRBJ1-4	-
CASLLWEQATQGYGYTF	TGTGCCAGCCTCCTTTGGGAACAGGCGACTCAGGGCTATGGCTACACCTTC	TRBV5-6	-	TRBJ1-2	-
CASSLTAQPSLSTDTQYF	TGTGCCAGCAGCTTAACAGCCCAACCTTCCTTGAGCACAGATACGCAGTATTTT	TRBV7-6	-	TRBJ2-3	-
CASGSSASSYNEQFF	TGTGCTAGTGGTTCCTCAGCGAGCTCCTACAATGAGCAGTTCTTC	TRBV12-5	few	TRBJ2-1	-
CASSPPGSPTGASSYEQYF	TGTGCCAGCAGTCCCCCGGGATCCCCGACAGGGGCAAGCTCCTACGAGCAGTACTTC	TRBV28	-	TRBJ2-7	TRBD1
CASRRDPYEQYF	TGTGCCAGCAGAAGAGATCCATACGAGCAGTACTTC	TRBV6-1	-	TRBJ2-7	-
CASRWDRGFLNEKLFF	TGTGCCAGCAGGTGGGACAGGGGCTTTTTGAATGAAAAACTGTTTTTT	TRBV2	-	TRBJ1-4	TRBD1
CASSLPGTRTYEQYF	TGTGCCAGCAGCCTCCCCGGGACTAGAACCTACGAGCAGTACTTC	TRBV7-8	once	TRBJ2-7	TRBD2
CASTSGTETYEQYF	TGTGCCAGCACCTCCGGTACAGAGACCTACGAGCAGTACTTC	TRBV6-5	-	TRBJ2-7	-
CASNLAGDHNEQFF	TGTGCCAGCAATTTAGCGGGAGACCACAATGAGCAGTTCTTC	TRBV6-6	few	TRBJ2-1	TRBD2
CASSIVPGQGWSNYGYTF	TGCGCCAGCAGCATAGTCCCGGGACAGGGTTGGTCCAACTATGGCTACACCTTC	TRBV5-1	once	TRBJ1-2	TRBD1
CASSVRQGASTDTQYF	TGTGCCAGCAGCGTCAGACAGGGGGCGAGCACAGATACGCAGTATTTT	TRBV9	-	TRBJ2-3	TRBD1
CASRRQGFSTDTQYF	TGTGCCAGCAGACGACAGGGCTTTAGCACAGATACGCAGTATTTT	TRBV6-4	-	TRBJ2-3	TRBD1
CASSDLSGRAPETQYF	TGTGCCAGCAGCGATCTCAGCGGGAGGGCCCCCGAGACCCAGTACTTC	TRBV2	-	TRBJ2-5	TRBD2
CASSLSGWTSGRIANTGELFF	TGCGCCAGCAGTCTTTCGGGGTGGACTAGCGGGAGGATCGCGAACACCGGGGAGCTGTTTTTT	TRBV23-1	-	TRBJ2-2	TRBD2
CASSSTAASYNEQFF	TGTGCCAGCAGCTCCACGGCGGCCTCCTACAATGAGCAGTTCTTC	TRBV7-3	-	TRBJ2-1	-
CASSLVNEQYF	TGTGCCAGCAGCTTAGTTAACGAGCAGTACTTC	TRBV7-8	-	TRBJ2-7	-
CASSLLLGNSDTQYF	TGTGCCAGCAGTCTACTTCTCGGGAATTCAGATACGCAGTATTTT	TRBV27	-	TRBJ2-3	-
CASSITSGSTDEQYF	TGTGCCAGTAGTATAACGTCCGGGAGTACCGACGAGCAGTACTTC	TRBV19	-	TRBJ2-7	-
CASSQSGQGNEQYF	TGTGCCAGCAGTCAGAGTGGGCAGGGTAACGAGCAGTACTTC	TRBV6-5	-	TRBJ2-7	-
CASRPEQGRAEAFF	TGCGCCAGCAGGCCGGAACAGGGACGGGCTGAAGCTTTCTTT	TRBV5-1	-	TRBJ1-1	-
CASSENWGDENEQFF	TGTGCCAGCAGTGAGAACTGGGGGGATGAGAATGAGCAGTTCTTC	TRBV2	once	TRBJ2-1	-
CASSLDLFTEAFF	TGCGCCAGCAGCTTGGATCTTTTCACTGAAGCTTTCTTT	TRBV5-1	-	TRBJ1-1	-
CASSDGQGEGGELFF	TGTGCCAGCAGTGACGGACAGGGGGAGGGCGGGGAGCTGTTTTTT	TRBV2	once	TRBJ2-2	TRBD1
CASSLEGGAGAINEQFF	TGTGCCAGCAGCTTAGAGGGCGGAGCGGGAGCAATAAATGAGCAGTTCTTC	TRBV11-3	-	TRBJ2-1	TRBD2
CASRIGQGAVGAEAFF	TGTGCCAGCAGGATAGGACAGGGGGCTGTGGGGGCTGAAGCTTTCTTT	TRBV6-6	-	TRBJ1-1	TRBD1
CASSFTGFNEQFF	TGTGCCAGCAGCTTTACCGGGTTCAATGAGCAGTTCTTC	TRBV7-9	-	TRBJ2-1	-
CASGTGGRGAFF	TGTGCCAGCGGGACGGGAGGGCGCGGAGCTTTCTTT	TRBV6-5	-	TRBJ1-1	-
CSGLVFYEQYF	TGCAGTGGACTGGTATTCTACGAGCAGTACTTC	TRBV20-1	once	TRBJ2-7	-
CASSETGATNEKLFF	TGTGCCAGCAGTGAAACAGGGGCAACTAATGAAAAACTGTTTTTT	TRBV2	-	TRBJ1-4	TRBD1
CASSGPGTYEQYF	TGCGCCAGCAGTGGTCCAGGGACCTACGAGCAGTACTTC	TRBV10-1	-	TRBJ2-7	-
CASSSTPNEKLFF	TGTGCCAGCAGTTCGACTCCTAATGAAAAACTGTTTTTT	TRBV27	-	TRBJ1-4	-
CASSFSGDSYGYTF	TGTGCCAGCAGCTTTAGCGGGGACAGCTATGGCTACACCTTC	TRBV7-2	once	TRBJ1-2	TRBD1
CASSPRQGYGYTF	TGTGCCAGTAGTCCCCGACAGGGGTATGGCTACACCTTC	TRBV19	once	TRBJ1-2	TRBD1
CASSSTGGGTEAFF	TGCGCCAGCAGCTCGACAGGGGGGGGAACTGAAGCTTTCTTT	TRBV5-1	-	TRBJ1-1	TRBD1
CASSLGSRDSNQPQHF	TGTGCCAGCAGCTTAGGGTCCAGGGATAGCAATCAGCCCCAGCATTTT	TRBV7-8	few	TRBJ1-5	-
CSVETATSGTSGDEQFF	TGCAGCGTTGAAACTGCGACTAGCGGGACTTCTGGGGATGAGCAGTTCTTC	TRBV29-1	-	TRBJ2-1	TRBD2
CASSSIPGVEQYF	TGCGCCAGCAGCTCCATCCCGGGGGTCGAGCAGTACTTC	TRBV5-1	few	TRBJ2-7	-